What follows are 32 T cell receptor beta chains derived from one specimen sequenced in a study of blood T cell repertoires in COVID-19. TCRdb keeps only in-frame clones here, not all; method: immunoSEQ multiplex PCR. The sample contains about 170,000 clones, approximately 86% of which appear only once. Input material: peripheral blood. Source of these receptors: a man in his sixties who had recovered from COVID-19.

V is TRBV9 and J is TRBJ2-1; possibly TRBD2 for D (6 bases). The germline V gene has CDR1 SGDLS and CDR2 YYNGEE. Deletions cut 0 bases from V and 4 bases from J, with 11 bases between. CDR3 size: 15 residues. The CDR3: CASSVAGEVYNEQFF. The DNA for the CDR3 is TGTGCCAGCAGCGTAGCGGGGGAAGTTTACAATGAGCAGTTCTTC.

V usage is TRBV10-3 and J usage is TRBJ1-1, with unresolved D. Germline values: CDR1 ENHRY, CDR2 SYGVKD. V was cut by 10 bases and J by 2 bases, with 17 bases left in between. CDR3 length equals 14 residues. The CDR3 reads CATLSWGGNTEAFF. CDR3 in DNA: TGTGCCACCCTATCCTGGGGAGGAAACACTGAAGCTTTCTTT.

The chain recombines TRBV29-1 with TRBJ2-1; 15 bases fit TRBD2. CDR1 is SQVTM and CDR2 is ANQGSEA in the germline V gene. The trim removed 5 bases at V and 9 bases at J, leaving 2 bases unmatched. CDR3 size: 13 residues. The CDR3 loop is CSVRTSGGGEQFF. The DNA for the CDR3 is TGCAGCGTTCGGACTAGCGGGGGGGGTGAGCAGTTCTTC.

The CDR3 spells CASSAEGFGANVLTF. CDR3 sequence (DNA): TGTGCCAGCAGCGCGGAGGGGTTTGGGGCCAACGTCCTGACTTTC. The chain recombines TRBV7-9 with TRBJ2-6, with D perhaps matching TRBD2 (6 bases). This CDR3 comprises 15 residues. Germline CDR1 and CDR2: SEHNR and FQNEAQ (reference sequence). Trimming shortened V by 5 bases and J by 3 bases, and 11 bases separated the two germline ends.

The chain uses TRBV5-4 and TRBJ2-2; 8 nucleotides agree with TRBD2. Germline assignment: CDR1 SGHNT and CDR2 YYREEE (reference sequence). Trimming at V came to 0 bases and at J to 1 base, leaving 5 bases not matched to a gene. CDR3 length: 17 amino acids. DNA of the CDR3: TGTGCCAGCAGCTTGGAACTGCGGGGGGTGAACACCGGGGAGCTGTTTTTT. Translated: CASSLELRGVNTGELFF.

V gene TRBV7-9 combines with J gene TRBJ1-6; 7 nucleotides match TRBD1. Germline trimming cut 4 bases from V and 9 bases from J; bases unmatched to any gene: 9. This CDR3 is 15 amino acids long. CDR1 SEHNR and CDR2 FQNEAQ come from the germline V gene (reference sequence). The CDR3 loop reads CASSWWQGGGSPLHF. The CDR3 DNA reads as TGTGCCAGCAGCTGGTGGCAGGGGGGAGGTTCACCCCTCCACTTT.

V and J are TRBV5-4 and TRBJ1-1, with TRBD1 as a possible D gene (6 bases). Trimming cost V 0 bases and J 3 bases, with 15 bases left between them. This CDR3 contains 16 residues. Germline loops: CDR1 SGHNT, CDR2 YYREEE (reference sequence). CDR3 in amino acids: CASSLARGADDTEAFF. In DNA, the CDR3 is TGTGCCAGCAGCTTGGCCCGGGGGGCAGACGACACTGAAGCTTTCTTT.

The chain uses TRBV5-5 and TRBJ1-2; 9 bases are a match to TRBD1. J gave up 7 bases and V 3 bases, and 7 bases lay outside the gene matches. This CDR3 is built from 14 residues. Germline V gives CDR1 SGHKS, CDR2 YYEKEE (reference sequence). The DNA of the CDR3 is TGTGCCAGCAGCTGGACCGGGACAGGGATTGGCTACACCTTC. This translates into CASSWTGTGIGYTF.

The rearrangement links TRBV7-6 to TRBJ1-2; no clear D gene. This CDR3 spans 15 amino acids. Trimming cost V 5 bases and J 6 bases, with 19 bases left between them. CDR1 is SGHVS and CDR2 is FNYEAQ in the germline V gene. The CDR3 here is CASSPLEVPSDGYTF. For the CDR3, the DNA is TGTGCCAGCAGCCCCCTGGAGGTCCCCTCGGATGGCTACACCTTC.

The rearrangement uses TRBV3-1 (or the pseudogene TRBV3-2) and TRBJ1-2; 7 bases fit TRBD1. The germline V gene encodes CDR1 LGHDT and CDR2 YNNKEL (reference sequence). The CDR3 is 14 residues long. V lost 1 base and J lost 7; bases outside the gene matches: 6. The CDR3 sequence is CASSQGDRVIGYTF. The DNA of the CDR3 is TGTGCCAGCAGCCAAGGTGACAGGGTAATTGGCTACACCTTC.

The chain is built from TRBV24-1 and TRBJ2-3; 8 bases fit TRBD2. V lost 3 bases, J lost 0 bases, and 7 bases stayed unmatched. The CDR3 consists of 17 residues. Germline CDR1 KGHDR, CDR2 SFDVKD. The CDR3 DNA reads as TGTGCCACCAGTGATACCTTTAGCGGGGTGAGCACAGATACGCAGTATTTT. Translating it yields CATSDTFSGVSTDTQYF.

This clone was seen a handful of times. The V and J genes are TRBV7-9 and TRBJ1-1, with a weak D call TRBD1 (5 bases). V lost 5 bases, J lost 4 bases, and 17 bases lay in between. The CDR3 runs 15 residues. CDR1 is SEHNR and CDR2 is FQNEAQ in the germline V gene (reference sequence). CDR3 bases: TGTGCCAGCAGCACGACAGCTTGGAGGGGCACTGAAGCTTTCTTT. Protein product: CASSTTAWRGTEAFF.

This sequence joins TRBV12-3 or TRBV12-4 and TRBJ2-7; the D is unclear. CDR3 length equals 11 residues. V was cut by 3 bases and J by 2 bases, with 2 bases left in between. CDR3 in amino acids: CASSFAYEQYF. The CDR3 DNA follows: TGTGCCAGCAGTTTCGCCTACGAGCAGTACTTC.

The chain joins TRBV21-1 to TRBJ1-2; the table's D gene call, TRBD1, was not cross checked with the DNA. TRBV21-1 is classified as a pseudogene. CDR3 length: 13 amino acids. For the CDR3, the DNA is TGTGCCAGCAGCAAGGAAGACAAAGGTGGCTACACCTTC. Translating it yields CASSKEDKGGYTF.

This clone has just one count. The V gene is TRBV30, the J gene TRBJ2-2; 8 bases match TRBD2. With 3 bases clipped from V and 2 bases from J, the junction kept 5 bases outside the gene matches. CDR1 is GTSNPN, CDR2 SVGIG, per germline (reference sequence). CDR3 length equals 15 residues. The CDR3 DNA is TGTGCCTGGAGGGTAGCGGGGAGTAACACCGGGGAGCTGTTTTTT. It specifies CAWRVAGSNTGELFF. Using reference TRBV30 and TRBJ2-2 for the parts outside the CDR3, the full variable domain is SQTIHQWPATLVQPVGSPLSLECTVEGTSNPNLYWYRQAAGRGLQLLFYSVGIGQISSEVPQNLSASRPQDRQFILSSKKLLLSDSGFYLCAWRVAGSNTGELFFGEGSRLTVL.

The chain has TRBV7-3 and TRBJ2-3; 7 nucleotides line up with TRBD2. This CDR3 spans 14 amino acids. V shed 5 bases and J 4 bases; nucleotides not matched to a gene: 6. CDR1 is SGHTA, CDR2 FQGTGA, per germline. CDR3 residues: CASSPGTMADTQYF. DNA for the CDR3: TGTGCCAGCAGCCCCGGGACTATGGCAGATACGCAGTATTTT.

The J gene is TRBJ1-5, the V gene TRBV27, with TRBD1 as a possible D gene (5 bases). The CDR3 consists of 15 residues. Trimming stripped 3 bases from V and 3 bases from J, with 12 bases between. Germline loops: CDR1 MNHEY, CDR2 SMNVEV (reference sequence). The CDR3 sequence is CASSFAAGNNQPQHF. As DNA, the CDR3 is TGTGCCAGCAGTTTCGCGGCAGGGAACAATCAGCCCCAGCATTTT.

The chain has TRBV7-3 and TRBJ2-2, with D perhaps matching TRBD2 (5 bases). Germline-derived CDR1 and CDR2 are SGHTA and FQGTGA. The CDR3 spans 18 residues. Trimming pared 5 bases from V and 5 bases from J, leaving 24 bases between. CDR3 in amino acids: CASSPHRGFGEKTGELFF. As DNA, the CDR3 is TGTGCCAGCAGCCCCCATCGGGGATTTGGAGAAAAAACCGGGGAGCTGTTTTTT.

The chain uses TRBV19 and TRBJ1-4, with D possibly being TRBD1 (6 bases). The ends were cut back, 4 bases at V and 8 bases at J, with 11 bases in the middle. The germline V gene encodes CDR1 LNHDA and CDR2 SQIVND (reference sequence). CDR3 length equals 13 residues. This CDR3 is CASSTPGDEKLFF. The CDR3 bases are TGTGCCAGTAGTACCCCAGGGGACGAAAAACTGTTTTTT.

The chain employs TRBV19 and TRBJ1-1; 7 bases agree with TRBD1. This CDR3 is built from 14 residues. V lost 6 bases to trimming and J lost 7 bases; unmatched junction nucleotides: 11. Per germline, CDR1 LNHDA and CDR2 SQIVND (reference sequence). This chain's CDR3 is CASRQGDEQGEAFF. CDR3 sequence (DNA): TGTGCCAGTAGGCAGGGGGACGAACAGGGTGAAGCTTTCTTT.

This clone was found once. V is TRBV2 and J is TRBJ2-2; 11 bases are shared with TRBD2. With 6 bases clipped from V and 2 bases from J, the junction kept 2 bases outside the gene matches. The length of the CDR3 is 15 residues. Looked up from germline, CDR1 is SNHLY and CDR2 is FYNNEI. The CDR3 sequence: CASSTSGGNTGELFF. The CDR3 DNA reads TGTGCCAGCAGCACTAGCGGGGGAAACACCGGGGAGCTGTTTTTT.

V and J are TRBV4-3 and TRBJ2-2; D is ambiguous. CDR1 is LGHNA, CDR2 YSLEER, per germline. The CDR3 consists of 15 residues. Trimming removed 4 bases at V and 5 bases at J, with 14 bases between. The CDR3 DNA is TGCGCCAGCAGCCCCGTGGCTCCGGAGACCGGGGAGCTGTTTTTT. The encoded protein is CASSPVAPETGELFF.

This rearrangement joins TRBV16 to TRBJ1-5; D is perhaps TRBD1 (5 bases). V was pared by 0 bases and J by 8 bases, with 14 bases between. The germline gives CDR1 KGHSY, CDR2 FQNENV. There are 15 residues in the CDR3. The CDR3 DNA reads TGTGCCAGCAGCCAATCGTCGGGGGACGGAGAGCCCCAGCATTTT. It codes for CASSQSSGDGEPQHF.

V usage is TRBV5-4 and J usage is TRBJ2-4, with 8 bases aligning to TRBD1. After removal of 0 bases from V and 3 bases from J, the junction contained 2 bases not matched to a gene. This CDR3 is built from 15 residues. The germline CDR1 and CDR2 sequences are SGHNT and YYREEE (reference sequence). CDR3 protein: CASSLGDRGKNIQYF. The CDR3 coding sequence is TGTGCCAGCAGCTTGGGTGACAGGGGCAAAAACATTCAGTACTTC.

The chain links TRBV24-1 to TRBJ2-1, with 8 nucleotides matching TRBD1. The junction had 8 bases not matched to a gene; V was cut back by 4 bases and J by 10 bases. The CDR3 has 14 amino acids. Germline CDR1 KGHDR, CDR2 SFDVKD. The CDR3 sequence: CATSDMDRVEEQFF. CDR3 DNA: TGTGCCACCAGTGACATGGACAGGGTAGAAGAGCAGTTCTTC.

The chain links TRBV7-2 to TRBJ1-1; D perhaps matches TRBD1 (5 bases). The germline V gene encodes CDR1 SGHTA and CDR2 FQGNSA. This CDR3 spans 17 amino acids. V was pared by 1 base and J by 0 bases, with 15 bases between. CDR3 DNA: TGTGCCAGCAGCTTAGTCATTGGAGGGACCATGAACACTGAAGCTTTCTTT. This gives the protein CASSLVIGGTMNTEAFF.

CDR3 DNA sequence: TGTGCCACCAGTGACATCCCCGACAGGGACCACGAGCAGTACTTC. As protein: CATSDIPDRDHEQYF. The V and J genes are TRBV24-1 and TRBJ2-7; TRBD1 agrees at 7 bases. The CDR3 contains 15 residues. Trimming cost V 4 bases and J 5 bases; bases outside gene matches: 10. Germline V gives CDR1 KGHDR, CDR2 SFDVKD.

The J gene is TRBJ1-5, the V gene TRBV5-6; D unclear. This CDR3 is 16 amino acids long. Germline CDR1 reads SGHDT; CDR2 reads YYEEEE. With 0 bases removed from V and 7 bases from J, the gap between germline ends came to 17 bases. The CDR3 region is CASSLGVTFAGQPQHF. The CDR3 region has the DNA TGTGCCAGCAGCTTGGGGGTGACCTTTGCCGGGCAGCCCCAGCATTTT.

V and J are TRBV6-5 and TRBJ1-2; no clear D. With 0 bases removed from V and 0 bases from J, the gap between germline ends came to 2 bases. Germline CDR1 MNHEY, CDR2 SVGAGI. This CDR3 is 13 amino acids long. The chain's CDR3 is CASSYSANYGYTF. The CDR3 DNA follows: TGTGCCAGCAGTTACTCCGCTAACTATGGCTACACCTTC.

The chain combines TRBV11-3 with TRBJ2-1, with 7 bases identical to TRBD2. Germline V gene lookup returns CDR1 SGHNT and CDR2 YENEEA. After removal of 1 base from V and 4 bases from J, the junction contained 7 bases not matched to a gene. The CDR3 has 16 residues. Written as DNA, the CDR3 is TGTGCCAGCAGCTTAGGCACGGGGGGTACTTACAATGAGCAGTTCTTC. It codes for CASSLGTGGTYNEQFF.

The chain recombines TRBV18 with TRBJ2-3; D is ambiguous. Germline values: CDR1 KGHSH, CDR2 LQKENI. V dropped 8 bases and J dropped 0 bases, with 12 bases sitting between them. The length of the CDR3 is 14 residues. The CDR3 DNA is TGTGCCAGCGGCCGGCAGCGCAGCACAGATACGCAGTATTTT. It yields the protein CASGRQRSTDTQYF.

In the case of this clone: At the DNA level, this CDR3 is encoded by other sequences in the same sample as well. This CDR3 reads CASSVGRGSNQPQHF. The CDR3 nucleotides are TGTGCCAGCAGCGTAGGAAGAGGCAGCAATCAGCCCCAGCATTTT. The rearrangement uses TRBV9 and TRBJ1-5, with unresolved D. This CDR3 has 15 residues. CDR1 is SGDLS and CDR2 is YYNGEE in the germline V gene. V was cut by 0 bases and J by 1 base, with 8 bases left in between. Supplemented by reference TRBV9 and TRBJ1-5, the full variable domain reads DSGVTQTPKHLITATGQRVTLRCSPRSGDLSVYWYQQSLDQGLQFLIQYYNGEERAKGNILERFSAQQFPDLHSELNLSSLELGDSALYFCASSVGRGSNQPQHFGDGTRLSIL.